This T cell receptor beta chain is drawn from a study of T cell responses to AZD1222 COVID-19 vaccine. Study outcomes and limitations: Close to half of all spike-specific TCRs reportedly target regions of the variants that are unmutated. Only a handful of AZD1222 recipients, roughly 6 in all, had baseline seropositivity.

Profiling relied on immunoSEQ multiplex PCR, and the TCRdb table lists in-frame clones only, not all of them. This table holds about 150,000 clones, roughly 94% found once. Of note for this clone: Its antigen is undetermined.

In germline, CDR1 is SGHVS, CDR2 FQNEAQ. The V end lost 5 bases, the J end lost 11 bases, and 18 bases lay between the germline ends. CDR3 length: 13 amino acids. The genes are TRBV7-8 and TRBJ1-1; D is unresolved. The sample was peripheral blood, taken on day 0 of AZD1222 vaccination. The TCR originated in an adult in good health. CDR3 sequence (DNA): TGTGCCAGCAGCGACGCCCGCCTTACGTCGGCTTTCTTT. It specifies CASSDARLTSAFF.